The following is a T cell receptor (beta chain) sequence with its context. What this receptor recognizes is not known. No quality values exist for individual bases; no much larger clone is one base distant. The data stem from a study of Tregs in tolerant kidney transplant recipients (dated 2019 in TCRdb). About the full investigation: Before combined kidney and bone marrow transplantation, this study identified donor-specific regulatory T cells using TCRbeta sequencing and then followed those same cells after transplant. In a few healthy controls, several methods of expanding Tregs specific for an allogeneic donor were compared by TCRbeta repertoire sequencing.

Genomic DNA was extracted from sorted cells with the QIAGEN DNeasy Blood and Tissue Kit for TCRbeta CDR3 sequencing. High-throughput TCRbeta CDR3 sequencing, including PCR amplification with bias correction and internal controls, was performed commercially through immunoSEQ. Regarding the original processing steps: A unique productive TCRbeta sequence was defined by the CDR3 nucleotide sequence when primers matched, and otherwise by the CDR3 amino acid sequence together with the Vbeta and Jbeta genes. To correct sorting error, sequences shared between sorted populations at a frequency ratio of 2:1 or less were removed; the rest were assigned to the higher population. Donor-reactive sequences were defined as at least 5-fold expanded in CFSE-low cells versus unstimulated cells, with frequency of at least 0.01% in CFSE-low cells. Jensen-Shannon divergence, calculated on the top 100 TCRbeta sequences ranked by frequency, was used to quantify repertoire divergence. For samples with multiple sequencing runs, sorting error was corrected in each run separately before the runs were combined. TCRdb obtained this table from immuneACCESS and retained in-frame rearrangements with V and J assigned. These tables miss some clones; where compared with another copy, unresolved V genes account for less than half of the shortfall, and the remainder is unexplained. The V and J calls and clone size come from that table; D and trimming were worked out from the DNA. For this sample the table gives around 120,000 clones, of which 92% were detected only once. The ten largest clones add up to roughly 0.63% of the sample.

Broad study findings and their caveats: Although technical replication error seemed to be minimal, the question of biological reproducibility was not addressed directly. Because the study included only a small number of patients, the results must be confirmed in larger populations and under other immunosuppression protocols. Expanding Tregs with activated donor B cells appeared to identify the most biologically relevant and donor-specific TCRbeta repertoire.

Thawed PBMCs were FACS-sorted into unstimulated Tregs (CD4+CD25+CD127-), CD4+ non-Tregs (CD4+CD25-), CD4 cells and CD8 cells. Healthy control blood came either as purchased buffy coats or from healthy volunteers. Healthy control blood was processed by Ficoll density gradient to PBMCs and cryopreserved; patient PBMCs were collected before and after transplant. This receptor was taken from a human donor in good health. The sample consisted of CD4+ T cells from blood.

The base sequence is TGCGCCAGCAGCTTGATGACTGGGGCCAACGTCCTGACTTTC. This is translated as CASSLMTGANVLTF. The receptor chain draws on TRBV5-1 and TRBJ2-6; the D gene identity is not certain. The CDR3, from cysteine to phenylalanine, totals 14 residues. Only the CDR3 part of the read is kept: 42 bases, read in frame from the first base. V lost 1 base and J lost 2 bases; the stretch between them is 4 bases long. The germline V gene sets CDR1 to SGHRS and CDR2 to YFSETQ.